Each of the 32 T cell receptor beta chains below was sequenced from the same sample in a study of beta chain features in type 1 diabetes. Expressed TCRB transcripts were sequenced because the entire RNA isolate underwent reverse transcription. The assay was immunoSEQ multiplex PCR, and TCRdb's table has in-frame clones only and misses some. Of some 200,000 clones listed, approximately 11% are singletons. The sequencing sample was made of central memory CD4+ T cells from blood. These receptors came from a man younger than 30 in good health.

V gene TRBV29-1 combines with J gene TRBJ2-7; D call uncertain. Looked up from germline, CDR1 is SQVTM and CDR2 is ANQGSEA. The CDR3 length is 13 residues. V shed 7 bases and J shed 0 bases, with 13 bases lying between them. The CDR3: CSAVRADSYEQYF. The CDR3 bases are TGCAGCGCCGTACGCGCGGACTCCTACGAGCAGTACTTC.

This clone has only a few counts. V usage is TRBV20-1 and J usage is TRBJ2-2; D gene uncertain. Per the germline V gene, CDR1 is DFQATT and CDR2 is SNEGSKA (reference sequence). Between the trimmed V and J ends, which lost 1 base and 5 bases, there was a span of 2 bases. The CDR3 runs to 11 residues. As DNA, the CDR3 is TGCAGTGCTAGAGGAACCGGGGAGCTGTTTTTT. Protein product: CSARGTGELFF.

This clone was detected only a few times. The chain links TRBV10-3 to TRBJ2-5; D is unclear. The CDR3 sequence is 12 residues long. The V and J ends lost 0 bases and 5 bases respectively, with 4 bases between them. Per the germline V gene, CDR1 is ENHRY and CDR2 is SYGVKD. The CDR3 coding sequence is TGTGCCATCAGTGAGTCAATGGAGACCCAGTACTTC. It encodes CAISESMETQYF.

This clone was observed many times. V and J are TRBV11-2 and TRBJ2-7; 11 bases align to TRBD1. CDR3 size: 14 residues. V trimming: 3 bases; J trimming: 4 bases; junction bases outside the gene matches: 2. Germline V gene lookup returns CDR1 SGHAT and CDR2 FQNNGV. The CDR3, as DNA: TGTGCCAGCAGCTTGGACAGGGGGCGATACGAGCAGTACTTC. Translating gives CASSLDRGRYEQYF.

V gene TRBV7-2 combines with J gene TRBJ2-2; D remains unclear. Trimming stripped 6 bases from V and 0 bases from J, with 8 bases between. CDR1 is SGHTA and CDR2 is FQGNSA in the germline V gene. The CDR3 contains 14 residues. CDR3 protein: CASRFDTNTGELFF. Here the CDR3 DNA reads TGTGCCAGCAGATTTGACACGAACACCGGGGAGCTGTTTTTT.

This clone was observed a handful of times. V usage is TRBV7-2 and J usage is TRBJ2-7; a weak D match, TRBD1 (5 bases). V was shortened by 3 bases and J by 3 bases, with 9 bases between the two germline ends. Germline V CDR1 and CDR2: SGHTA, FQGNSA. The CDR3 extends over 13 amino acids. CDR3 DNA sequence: TGTGCCAGCAGCTTTAATCAGGGCTACGAGCAGTACTTC. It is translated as CASSFNQGYEQYF.

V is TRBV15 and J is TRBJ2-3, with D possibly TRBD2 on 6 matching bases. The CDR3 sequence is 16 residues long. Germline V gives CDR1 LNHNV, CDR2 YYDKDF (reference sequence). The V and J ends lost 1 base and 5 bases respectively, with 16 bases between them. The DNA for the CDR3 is TGTGCCACCAGCAGAGCGGCTCCCGGGACTGTAGATACGCAGTATTTT. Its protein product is CATSRAAPGTVDTQYF.

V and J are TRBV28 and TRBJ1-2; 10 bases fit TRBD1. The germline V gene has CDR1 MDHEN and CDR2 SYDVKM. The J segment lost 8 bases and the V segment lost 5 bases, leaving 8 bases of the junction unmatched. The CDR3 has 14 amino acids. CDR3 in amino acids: CASSLDRGHHGYTF. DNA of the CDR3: TGTGCCAGCAGTCTTGACAGGGGGCATCACGGCTACACCTTC.

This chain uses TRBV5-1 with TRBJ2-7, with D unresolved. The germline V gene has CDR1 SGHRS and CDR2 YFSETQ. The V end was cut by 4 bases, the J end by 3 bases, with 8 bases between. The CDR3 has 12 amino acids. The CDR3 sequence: CASSPGFYEQYF. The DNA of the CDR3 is TGCGCCAGCAGCCCGGGCTTCTACGAGCAGTACTTC.

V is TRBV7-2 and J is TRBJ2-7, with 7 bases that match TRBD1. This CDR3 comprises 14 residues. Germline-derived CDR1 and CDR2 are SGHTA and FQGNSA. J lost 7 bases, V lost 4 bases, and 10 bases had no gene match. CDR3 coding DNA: TGTGCCAGCAGCTACAGACAGGGTCGGGATGAGCAGTACTTC. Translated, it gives CASSYRQGRDEQYF.

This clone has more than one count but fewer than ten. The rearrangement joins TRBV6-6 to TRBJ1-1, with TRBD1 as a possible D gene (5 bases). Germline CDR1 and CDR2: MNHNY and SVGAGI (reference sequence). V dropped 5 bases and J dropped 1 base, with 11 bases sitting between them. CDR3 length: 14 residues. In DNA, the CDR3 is TGTGCCAGCAGTCCCTTAGGACAGAACACTGAAGCTTTCTTT. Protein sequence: CASSPLGQNTEAFF.

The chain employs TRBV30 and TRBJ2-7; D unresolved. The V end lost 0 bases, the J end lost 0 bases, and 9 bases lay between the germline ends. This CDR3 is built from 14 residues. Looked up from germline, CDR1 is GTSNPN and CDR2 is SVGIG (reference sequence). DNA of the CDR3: TGTGCCTGGAGTGTACCAGGCCGCTCCTACGAGCAGTACTTC. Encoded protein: CAWSVPGRSYEQYF.

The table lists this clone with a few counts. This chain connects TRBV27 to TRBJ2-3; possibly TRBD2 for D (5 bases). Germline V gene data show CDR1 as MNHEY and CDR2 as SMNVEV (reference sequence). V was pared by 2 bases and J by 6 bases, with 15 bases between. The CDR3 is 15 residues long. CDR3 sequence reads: CASSLNGMKSDTQYF. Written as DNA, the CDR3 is TGTGCCAGCAGTTTAAACGGGATGAAGAGTGATACGCAGTATTTT.

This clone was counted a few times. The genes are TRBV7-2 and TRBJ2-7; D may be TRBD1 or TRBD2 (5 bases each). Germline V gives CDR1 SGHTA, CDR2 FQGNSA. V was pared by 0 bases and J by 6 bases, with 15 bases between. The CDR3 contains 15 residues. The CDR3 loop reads CASSLAGTSSGEQYF. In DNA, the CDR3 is TGTGCCAGCAGCTTAGCCGGGACCTCCTCGGGCGAGCAGTACTTC.

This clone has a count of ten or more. CDR3 nucleotides: TGCAGCGTTGAGGCCCCCTCTCTCAATGAGCAGTTCTTC. It yields the protein CSVEAPSLNEQFF. This rearrangement joins TRBV29-1 to TRBJ2-1; the D is unclear. V lost 3 bases to trimming and J lost 6 bases, with 12 bases between them. This CDR3 has 13 residues. The V gene's germline CDR1 is SQVTM and CDR2 ANQGSEA.

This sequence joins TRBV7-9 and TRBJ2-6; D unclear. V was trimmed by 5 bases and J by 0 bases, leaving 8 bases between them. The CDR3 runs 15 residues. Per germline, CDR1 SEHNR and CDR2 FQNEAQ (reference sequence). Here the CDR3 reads CASSPDFSGANVLTF. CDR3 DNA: TGTGCCAGCAGCCCCGACTTCTCTGGGGCCAACGTCCTGACTTTC. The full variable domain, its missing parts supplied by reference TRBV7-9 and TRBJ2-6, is DTGVSQNPRHKITKRGQNVTFRCDPISEHNRLYWYRQTLGQGPEFLTYFQNEAQLEKSRLLSDRFSAERPKGSFSTLEIQRTEQGDSAMYLCASSPDFSGANVLTFGAGSRLTVL.

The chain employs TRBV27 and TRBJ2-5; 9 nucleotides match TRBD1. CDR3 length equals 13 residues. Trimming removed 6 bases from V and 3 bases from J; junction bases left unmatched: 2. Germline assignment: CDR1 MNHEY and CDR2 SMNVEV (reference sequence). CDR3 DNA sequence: TGTGCCAGCAGGAGGACAGGGGAAGAGACCCAGTACTTC. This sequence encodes CASRRTGEETQYF.

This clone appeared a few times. The DNA for the CDR3 is TGTGCCAGCAGCCCAGGACTAGCGGGAGGGCCCGAGACCCAGTACTTC. Encoded protein: CASSPGLAGGPETQYF. The chain employs TRBV4-2 and TRBJ2-5; 15 bases align to TRBD2. The CDR3 length is 16 residues. From germline, CDR1 is LGHNA and CDR2 YNFKEQ. The J segment lost 5 bases and the V segment lost 4 bases, leaving 5 bases of the junction unmatched.

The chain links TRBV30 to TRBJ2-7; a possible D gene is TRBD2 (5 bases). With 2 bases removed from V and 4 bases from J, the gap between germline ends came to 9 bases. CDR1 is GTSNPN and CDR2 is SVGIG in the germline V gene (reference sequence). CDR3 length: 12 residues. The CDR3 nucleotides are TGTGCCTGGAGTCGAGGGTTTTACGAGCAGTACTTC. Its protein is CAWSRGFYEQYF.

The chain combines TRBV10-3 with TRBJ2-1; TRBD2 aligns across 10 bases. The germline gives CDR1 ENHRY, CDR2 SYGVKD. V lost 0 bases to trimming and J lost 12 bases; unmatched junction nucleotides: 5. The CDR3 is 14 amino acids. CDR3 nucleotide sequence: TGTGCCATCAGTGAGTCTGCTAGCGGGAGTTGGCAGTTCTTC. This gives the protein CAISESASGSWQFF.

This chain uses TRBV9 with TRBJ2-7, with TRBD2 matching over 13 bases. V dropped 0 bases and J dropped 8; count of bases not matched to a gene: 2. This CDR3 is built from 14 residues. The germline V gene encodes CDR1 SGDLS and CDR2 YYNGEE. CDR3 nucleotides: TGTGCCAGCAGCGTAGAACTAGCGGGAGGGCAGCAGTACTTC. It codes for CASSVELAGGQQYF.

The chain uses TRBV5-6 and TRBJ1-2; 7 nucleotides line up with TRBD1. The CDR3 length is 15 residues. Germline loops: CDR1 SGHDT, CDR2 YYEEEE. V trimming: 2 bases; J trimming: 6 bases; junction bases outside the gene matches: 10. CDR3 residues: CASSFPGQTIHGYTF. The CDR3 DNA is TGTGCCAGCAGCTTTCCGGGACAGACTATCCATGGCTACACCTTC.

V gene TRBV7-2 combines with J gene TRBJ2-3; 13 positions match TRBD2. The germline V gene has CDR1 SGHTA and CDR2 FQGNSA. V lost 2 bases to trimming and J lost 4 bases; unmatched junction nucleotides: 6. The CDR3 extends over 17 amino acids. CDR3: CASSLRRLAGGADTQYF. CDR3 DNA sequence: TGTGCCAGCAGCTTAAGGAGACTAGCGGGAGGCGCAGATACGCAGTATTTT.

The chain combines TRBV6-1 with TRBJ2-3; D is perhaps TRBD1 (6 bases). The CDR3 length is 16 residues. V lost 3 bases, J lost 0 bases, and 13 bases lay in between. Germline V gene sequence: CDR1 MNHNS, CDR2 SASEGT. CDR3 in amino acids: CASSDGGQHSTDTQYF. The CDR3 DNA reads TGTGCCAGCAGTGATGGCGGACAGCATAGCACAGATACGCAGTATTTT.

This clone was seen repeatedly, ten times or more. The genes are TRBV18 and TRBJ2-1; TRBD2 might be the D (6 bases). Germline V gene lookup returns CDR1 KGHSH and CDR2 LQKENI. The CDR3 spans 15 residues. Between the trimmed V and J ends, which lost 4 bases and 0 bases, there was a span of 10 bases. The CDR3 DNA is TGTGCCAGCTCACAATCTAGCGTCTCCTACAATGAGCAGTTCTTC. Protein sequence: CASSQSSVSYNEQFF.

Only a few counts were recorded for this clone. In nucleotides, the CDR3 is TGTGCCAGCAGGCTTAGGAGTTACACCGGGGAGCTGTTTTTT. It codes for CASRLRSYTGELFF. V is TRBV2 and J is TRBJ2-2; D not certain. The CDR3 runs to 14 residues. V shed 6 bases and J shed 3 bases, with 11 bases lying between them. Looked up from germline, CDR1 is SNHLY and CDR2 is FYNNEI.

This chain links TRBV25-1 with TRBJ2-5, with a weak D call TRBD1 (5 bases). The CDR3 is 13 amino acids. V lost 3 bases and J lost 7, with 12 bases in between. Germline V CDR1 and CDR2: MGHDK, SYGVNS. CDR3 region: CASSDGAPGTQYF. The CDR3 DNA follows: TGTGCCAGCAGTGATGGGGCCCCGGGGACCCAGTACTTC. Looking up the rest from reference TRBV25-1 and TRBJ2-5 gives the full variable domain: EADIYQTPRYLVIGTGKKITLECSQTMGHDKMYWYQQDPGMELHLIHYSYGVNSTEKGDLSSESTVSRIRTEHFPLTLESARPSHTSQYLCASSDGAPGTQYFGPGTRLLVL.

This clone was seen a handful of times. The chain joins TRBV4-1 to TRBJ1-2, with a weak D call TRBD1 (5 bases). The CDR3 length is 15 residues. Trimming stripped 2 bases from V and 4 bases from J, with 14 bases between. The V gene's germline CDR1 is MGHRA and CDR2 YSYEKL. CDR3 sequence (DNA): TGCGCCAGCAGCCAAATTTGGTCGGGGCCCTATGGCTACACCTTC. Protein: CASSQIWSGPYGYTF.

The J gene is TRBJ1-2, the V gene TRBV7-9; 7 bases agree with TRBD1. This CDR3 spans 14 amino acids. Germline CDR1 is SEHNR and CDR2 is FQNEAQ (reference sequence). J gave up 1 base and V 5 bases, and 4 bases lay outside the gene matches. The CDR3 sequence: CASSLGQNNYGYTF. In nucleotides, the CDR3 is TGTGCCAGCAGCCTGGGACAGAATAACTATGGCTACACCTTC.

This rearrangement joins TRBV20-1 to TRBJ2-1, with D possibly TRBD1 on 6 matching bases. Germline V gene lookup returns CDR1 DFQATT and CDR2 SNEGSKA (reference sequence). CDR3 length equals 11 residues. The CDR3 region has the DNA TGCTCAGAGGGGGCCTACAATGAGCAGTTCTTC. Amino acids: CSEGAYNEQFF.

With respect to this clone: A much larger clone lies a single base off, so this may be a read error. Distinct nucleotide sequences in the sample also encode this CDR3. The chain's CDR3 is CASSSSVGRGTDTQYF. The CDR3 nucleotides are TGTGCCAGCAGCTCGTCAGTCGGGCGGGGCACAGATACGCAGTATTTT. V and J are TRBV5-4 and TRBJ2-3, with TRBD2 as a possible D gene (5 bases). CDR1 SGHNT and CDR2 YYREEE come from the germline V gene (reference sequence). V lost 3 bases to trimming and J lost 1 base, with 15 bases between them. The CDR3 runs 16 residues.

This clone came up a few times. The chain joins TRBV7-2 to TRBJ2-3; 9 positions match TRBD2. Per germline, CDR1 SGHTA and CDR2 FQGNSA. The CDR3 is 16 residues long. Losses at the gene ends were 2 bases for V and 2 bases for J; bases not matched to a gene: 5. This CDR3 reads CASSLSSGRYTDTQYF. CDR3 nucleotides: TGTGCCAGCAGCTTAAGCAGCGGGAGGTACACAGATACGCAGTATTTT.